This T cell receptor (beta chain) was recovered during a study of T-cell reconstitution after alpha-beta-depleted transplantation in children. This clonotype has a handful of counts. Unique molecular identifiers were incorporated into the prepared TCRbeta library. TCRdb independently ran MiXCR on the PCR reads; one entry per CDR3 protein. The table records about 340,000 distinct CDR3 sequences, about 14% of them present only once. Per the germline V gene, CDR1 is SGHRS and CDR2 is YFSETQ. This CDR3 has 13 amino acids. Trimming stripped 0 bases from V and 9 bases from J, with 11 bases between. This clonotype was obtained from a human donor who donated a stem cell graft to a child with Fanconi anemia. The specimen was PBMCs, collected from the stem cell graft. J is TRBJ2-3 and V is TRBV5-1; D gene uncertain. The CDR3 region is CASSLAASETQYF. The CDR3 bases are TGCGCCAGCAGCTTGGCGGCCTCCGAGACGCAGTATTTT.